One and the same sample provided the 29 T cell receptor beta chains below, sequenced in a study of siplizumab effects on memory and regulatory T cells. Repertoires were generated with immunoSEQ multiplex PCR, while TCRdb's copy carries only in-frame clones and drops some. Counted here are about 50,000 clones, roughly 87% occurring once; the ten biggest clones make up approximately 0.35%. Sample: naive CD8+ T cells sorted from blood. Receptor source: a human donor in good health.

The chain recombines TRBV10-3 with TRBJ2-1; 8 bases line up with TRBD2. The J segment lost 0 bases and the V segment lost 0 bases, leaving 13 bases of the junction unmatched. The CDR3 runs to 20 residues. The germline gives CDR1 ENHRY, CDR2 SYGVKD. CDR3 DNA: TGTGCCATCAGTGAGTCGTTTGTTAGTAGCAGCGGGAGCTCCTACAATGAGCAGTTCTTC. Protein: CAISESFVSSSGSSYNEQFF.

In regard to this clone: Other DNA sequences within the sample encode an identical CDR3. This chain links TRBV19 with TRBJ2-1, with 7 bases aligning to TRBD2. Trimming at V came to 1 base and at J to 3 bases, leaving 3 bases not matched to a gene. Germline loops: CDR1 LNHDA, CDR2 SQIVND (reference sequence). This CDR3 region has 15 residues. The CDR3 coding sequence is TGTGCCAGTAGTATAGGGACTAGAAGCTACAATGAGCAGTTCTTC. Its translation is CASSIGTRSYNEQFF.

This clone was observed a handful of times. The CDR3 DNA is TGTGCCAGCACTCACAGGGAGGAATGGAACACTGAAGCTTTCTTT. This codes for CASTHREEWNTEAFF. The chain couples TRBV2 to TRBJ1-1, with D possibly matching TRBD1 (6 bases). This CDR3 region has 15 residues. Germline CDR1 is SNHLY and CDR2 is FYNNEI. V was trimmed by 7 bases and J by 1 base, leaving 16 bases between them.

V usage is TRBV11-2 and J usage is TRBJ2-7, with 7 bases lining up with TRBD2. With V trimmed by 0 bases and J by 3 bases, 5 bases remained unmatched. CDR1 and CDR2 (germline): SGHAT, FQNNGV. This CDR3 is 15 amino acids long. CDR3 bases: TGTGCCAGCAGCTTAGAGGCTAGCGGATACTACGAGCAGTACTTC. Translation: CASSLEASGYYEQYF.

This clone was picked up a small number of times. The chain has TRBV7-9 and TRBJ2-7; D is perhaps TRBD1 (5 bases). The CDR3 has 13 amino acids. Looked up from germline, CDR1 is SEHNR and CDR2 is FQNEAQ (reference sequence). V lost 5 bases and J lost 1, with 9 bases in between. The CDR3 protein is CASSGAASYEQYF. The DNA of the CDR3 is TGTGCCAGCAGCGGGGCAGCATCCTACGAGCAGTACTTC.

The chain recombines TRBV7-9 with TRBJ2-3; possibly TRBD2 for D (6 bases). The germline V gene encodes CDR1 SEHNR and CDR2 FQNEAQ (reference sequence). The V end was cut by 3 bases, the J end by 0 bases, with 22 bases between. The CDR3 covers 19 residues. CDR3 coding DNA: TGTGCCAGCAGCTTCCCCAACGACTCAACTAGCTGGAGCACAGATACGCAGTATTTT. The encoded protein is CASSFPNDSTSWSTDTQYF. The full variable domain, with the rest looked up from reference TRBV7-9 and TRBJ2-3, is DTGVSQNPRHKITKRGQNVTFRCDPISEHNRLYWYRQTLGQGPEFLTYFQNEAQLEKSRLLSDRFSAERPKGSFSTLEIQRTEQGDSAMYLCASSFPNDSTSWSTDTQYFGPGTRLTVL.

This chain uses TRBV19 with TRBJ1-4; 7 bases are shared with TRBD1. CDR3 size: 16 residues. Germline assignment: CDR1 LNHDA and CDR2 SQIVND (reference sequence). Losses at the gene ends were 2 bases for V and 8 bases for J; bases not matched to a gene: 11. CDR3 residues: CASSIMSGTGEEKLFF. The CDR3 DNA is TGTGCCAGTAGTATAATGTCAGGAACAGGGGAGGAAAAACTGTTTTTT. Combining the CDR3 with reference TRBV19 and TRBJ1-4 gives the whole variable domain DGGITQSPKYLFRKEGQNVTLSCEQNLNHDAMYWYRQDPGQGLRLIYYSQIVNDFQKGDIAEGYSVSREKKESFPLTVTSAQKNPTAFYLCASSIMSGTGEEKLFFGSGTQLSVL.

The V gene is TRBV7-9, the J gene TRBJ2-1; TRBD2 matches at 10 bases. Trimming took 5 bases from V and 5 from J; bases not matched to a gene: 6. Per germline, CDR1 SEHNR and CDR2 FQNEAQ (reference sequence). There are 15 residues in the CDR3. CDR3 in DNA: TGTGCCAGCAGCGGGAGCGGGAGGGCCCACAATGAGCAGTTCTTC. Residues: CASSGSGRAHNEQFF.

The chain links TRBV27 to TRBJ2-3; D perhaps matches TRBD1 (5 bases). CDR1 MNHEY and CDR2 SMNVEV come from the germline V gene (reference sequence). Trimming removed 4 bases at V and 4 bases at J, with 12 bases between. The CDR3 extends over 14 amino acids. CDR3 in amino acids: CASSSTPGSDTQYF. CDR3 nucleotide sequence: TGTGCCAGCAGTTCCACACCAGGGTCAGATACGCAGTATTTT.

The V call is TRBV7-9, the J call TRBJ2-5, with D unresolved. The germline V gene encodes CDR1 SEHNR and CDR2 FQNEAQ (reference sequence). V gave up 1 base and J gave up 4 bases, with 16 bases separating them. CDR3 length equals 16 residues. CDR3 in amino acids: CASSLEVLVHVETQYF. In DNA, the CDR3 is TGTGCCAGCAGCTTAGAGGTCCTCGTCCACGTAGAGACCCAGTACTTC.

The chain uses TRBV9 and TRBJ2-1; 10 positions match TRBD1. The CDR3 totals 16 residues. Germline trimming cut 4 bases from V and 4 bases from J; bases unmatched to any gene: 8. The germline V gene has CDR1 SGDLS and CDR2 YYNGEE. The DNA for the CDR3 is TGTGCCAGCAGCAGCCCCGGGACAGGGGATTACAATGAGCAGTTCTTC. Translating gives CASSSPGTGDYNEQFF.

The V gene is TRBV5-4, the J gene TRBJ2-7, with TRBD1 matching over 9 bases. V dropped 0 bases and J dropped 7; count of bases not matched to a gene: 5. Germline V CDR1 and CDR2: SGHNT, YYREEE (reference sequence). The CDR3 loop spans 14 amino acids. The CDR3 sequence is CASSLGDRAKEQYF. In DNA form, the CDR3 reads TGTGCCAGCAGCTTGGGGGACAGGGCTAAAGAGCAGTACTTC.

This CDR3 reads CASSDRKMGTDTQYF. The CDR3 DNA follows: TGTGCCAGCAGTGATCGGAAAATGGGCACAGATACGCAGTATTTT. The chain joins TRBV2 to TRBJ2-3; D not resolved. Germline values: CDR1 SNHLY, CDR2 FYNNEI. The CDR3 is 15 amino acids. The V and J ends lost 3 bases and 1 base respectively, with 11 bases between them.

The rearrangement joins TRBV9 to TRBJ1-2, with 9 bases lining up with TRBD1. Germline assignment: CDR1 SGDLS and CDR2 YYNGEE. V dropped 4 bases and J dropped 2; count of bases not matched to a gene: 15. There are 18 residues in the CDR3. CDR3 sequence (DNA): TGTGCCAGCAGCCCCTCCCCCGGAGGGACAGGGCCCAACTATGGCTACACCTTC. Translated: CASSPSPGGTGPNYGYTF.

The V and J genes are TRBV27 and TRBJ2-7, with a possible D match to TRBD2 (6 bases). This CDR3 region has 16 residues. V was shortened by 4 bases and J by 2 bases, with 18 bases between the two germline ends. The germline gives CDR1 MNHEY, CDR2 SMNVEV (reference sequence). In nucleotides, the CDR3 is TGTGCCAGCAGTTCTCCTGCGGGGACGTACCCCTACGAGCAGTACTTC. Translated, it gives CASSSPAGTYPYEQYF.

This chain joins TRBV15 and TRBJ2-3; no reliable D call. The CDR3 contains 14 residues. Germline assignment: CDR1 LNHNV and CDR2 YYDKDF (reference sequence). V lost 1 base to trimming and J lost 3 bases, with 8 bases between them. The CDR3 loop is CATSRAEQTDTQYF. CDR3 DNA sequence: TGTGCCACCAGCAGAGCGGAACAAACAGATACGCAGTATTTT.

CDR3 sequence (DNA): TGTGCCAGCTCAGGGTTGGGAGCGGGGGGATCAAGCTCCTACAATGAGCAGTTCTTC. Residues: CASSGLGAGGSSSYNEQFF. The rearrangement uses TRBV18 and TRBJ2-1; 9 nucleotides line up with TRBD2. The trim removed 5 bases at V and 0 bases at J, leaving 14 bases unmatched. This CDR3 region has 19 residues. The V gene's germline CDR1 is KGHSH and CDR2 LQKENI.

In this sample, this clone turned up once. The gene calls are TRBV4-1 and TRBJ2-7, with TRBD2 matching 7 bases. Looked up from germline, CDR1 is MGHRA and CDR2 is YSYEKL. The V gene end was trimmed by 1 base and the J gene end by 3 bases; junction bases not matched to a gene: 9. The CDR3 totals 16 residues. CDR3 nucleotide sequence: TGCGCCAGCAGCCAAGTCGTGGCTAGCGGAAGCTACGAGCAGTACTTC. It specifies CASSQVVASGSYEQYF.

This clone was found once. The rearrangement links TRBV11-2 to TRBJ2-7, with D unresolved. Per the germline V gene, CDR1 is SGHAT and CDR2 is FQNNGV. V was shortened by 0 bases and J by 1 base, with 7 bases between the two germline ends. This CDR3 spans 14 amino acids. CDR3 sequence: CASSLEGVSYEQYF. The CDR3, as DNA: TGTGCCAGCAGCTTAGAAGGAGTTTCCTACGAGCAGTACTTC.

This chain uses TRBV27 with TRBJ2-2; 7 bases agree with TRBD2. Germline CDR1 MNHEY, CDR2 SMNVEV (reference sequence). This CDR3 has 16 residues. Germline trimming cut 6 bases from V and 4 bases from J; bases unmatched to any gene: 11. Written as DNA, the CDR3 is TGTGCCAGCAGCTATTTTCACCCGGGAGGCACCGGGGAGCTGTTTTTT. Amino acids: CASSYFHPGGTGELFF.

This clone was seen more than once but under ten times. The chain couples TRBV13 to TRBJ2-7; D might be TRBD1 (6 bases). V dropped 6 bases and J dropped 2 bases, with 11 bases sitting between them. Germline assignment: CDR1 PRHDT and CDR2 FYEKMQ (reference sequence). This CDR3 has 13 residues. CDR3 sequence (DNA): TGTGCCAGCAGTCGACAGGCAACCTACGAGCAGTACTTC. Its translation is CASSRQATYEQYF.

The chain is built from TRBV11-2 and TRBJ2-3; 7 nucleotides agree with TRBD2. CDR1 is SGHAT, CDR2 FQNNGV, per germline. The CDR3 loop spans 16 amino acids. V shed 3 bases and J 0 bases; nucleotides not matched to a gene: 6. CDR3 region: CASSLPSGTSTDTQYF. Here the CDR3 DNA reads TGTGCCAGCAGCTTGCCCAGCGGGACTAGCACAGATACGCAGTATTTT.

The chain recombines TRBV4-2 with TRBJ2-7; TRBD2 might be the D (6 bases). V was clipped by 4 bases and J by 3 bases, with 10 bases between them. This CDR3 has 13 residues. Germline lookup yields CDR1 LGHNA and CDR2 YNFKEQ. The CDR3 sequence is CASSLGLSYEQYF. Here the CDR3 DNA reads TGTGCCAGCAGCCTGGGACTGAGCTACGAGCAGTACTTC.

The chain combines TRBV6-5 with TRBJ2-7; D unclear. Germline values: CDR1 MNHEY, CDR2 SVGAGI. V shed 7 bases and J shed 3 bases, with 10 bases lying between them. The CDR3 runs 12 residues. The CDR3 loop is CASTDGFYEQYF. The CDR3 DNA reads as TGTGCCAGCACCGACGGGTTCTACGAGCAGTACTTC.

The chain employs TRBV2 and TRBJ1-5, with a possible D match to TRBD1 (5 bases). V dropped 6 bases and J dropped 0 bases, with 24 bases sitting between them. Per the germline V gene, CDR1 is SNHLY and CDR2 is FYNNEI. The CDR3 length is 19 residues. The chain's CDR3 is CASRGQVGSGSHSNQPQHF. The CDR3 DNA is TGTGCCAGCAGGGGGCAGGTCGGGTCGGGTAGCCATAGCAATCAGCCCCAGCATTTT.

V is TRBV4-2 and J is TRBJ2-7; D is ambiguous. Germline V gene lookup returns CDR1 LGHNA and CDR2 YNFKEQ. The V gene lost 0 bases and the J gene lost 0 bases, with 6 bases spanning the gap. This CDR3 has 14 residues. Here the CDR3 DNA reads TGTGCCAGCAGCCAAGAAGGCTACTCCTACGAGCAGTACTTC. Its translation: CASSQEGYSYEQYF.

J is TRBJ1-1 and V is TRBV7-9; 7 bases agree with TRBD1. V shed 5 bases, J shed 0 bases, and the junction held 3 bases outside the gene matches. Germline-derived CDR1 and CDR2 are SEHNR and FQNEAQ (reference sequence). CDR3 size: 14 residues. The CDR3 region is CASSLTGVNTEAFF. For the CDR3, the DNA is TGTGCCAGCAGCCTTACAGGGGTGAACACTGAAGCTTTCTTT.

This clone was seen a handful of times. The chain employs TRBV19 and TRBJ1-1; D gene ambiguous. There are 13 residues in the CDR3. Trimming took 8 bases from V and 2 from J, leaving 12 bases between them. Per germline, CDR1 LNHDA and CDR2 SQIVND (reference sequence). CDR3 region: CASAAGLNTEAFF. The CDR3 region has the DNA TGTGCCAGTGCCGCGGGCCTAAACACTGAAGCTTTCTTT.

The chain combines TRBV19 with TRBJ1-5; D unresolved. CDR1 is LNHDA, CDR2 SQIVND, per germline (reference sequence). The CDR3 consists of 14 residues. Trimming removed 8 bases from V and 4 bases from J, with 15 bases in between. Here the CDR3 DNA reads TGTGCCAGTTGGGTTGGGAGGGTAAATCAGCCCCAGCATTTT. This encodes CASWVGRVNQPQHF.